Presented here are 29 T cell receptor beta chains from one specimen sequenced in a study of blood T cell repertoires in COVID-19. Clones were sequenced by immunoSEQ multiplex PCR, and TCRdb holds only the in-frame ones, with some missing. In the table there are hundreds of thousands of clones, approximately 91% of which are singletons. The sample taken for sequencing was PBMCs or T cells enriched from blood (not recorded which). Receptor source: a man in his sixties who had recovered from COVID-19.

The rearrangement joins TRBV28 to TRBJ1-2, with 7 nucleotides matching TRBD1. The CDR3 consists of 17 residues. Losses at the gene ends were 7 bases for V and 5 bases for J; bases not matched to a gene: 19. Germline CDR1 and CDR2: MDHEN and SYDVKM. CDR3 protein: CASTSEGARGYPYGYTF. The CDR3 bases are TGTGCCAGCACCTCAGAGGGGGCTCGGGGTTATCCGTATGGCTACACCTTC.

The chain employs TRBV4-1 and TRBJ1-5; possible D gene TRBD1, 5 bases. In germline, CDR1 is MGHRA, CDR2 YSYEKL. This CDR3 comprises 16 residues. The germline V and J ends were trimmed by 1 base and 5 bases, with 15 bases remaining between them. CDR3 sequence reads: CASSQVTGLSDQPQHF. In nucleotides, the CDR3 is TGCGCCAGCAGCCAAGTTACAGGTTTGTCGGATCAGCCCCAGCATTTT.

A single count supports this clone. V and J are TRBV18 and TRBJ1-6, with TRBD1 identical over 7 bases. Germline lookup yields CDR1 KGHSH and CDR2 LQKENI. V was pared by 3 bases and J by 5 bases, with 4 bases of the junction left unmatched. The CDR3 has 15 residues. CDR3 sequence (DNA): TGTGCCAGCTCACCGGCCAGGGGGGATAATTCACCCCTCCACTTT. Translation: CASSPARGDNSPLHF.

This clone was seen more than once but under ten times. The rearrangement links TRBV3-1 (or the pseudogene TRBV3-2) to TRBJ2-7; the match to TRBD2 covers 9 bases. The CDR3 consists of 14 residues. Trimming took 6 bases from V and 2 from J; bases not matched to a gene: 5. The germline gives CDR1 LGHDT, CDR2 YNNKEL (reference sequence). Written as DNA, the CDR3 is TGTGCCAGCAGTCTCCTAGCGGGACCCTACGAGCAGTACTTC. Protein: CASSLLAGPYEQYF.

The CDR3 DNA reads as TGCGCCAGCAGCACCCGACTAGCGGGGGAAGGTCATGAGCAGTTCTTC. This gives the protein CASSTRLAGEGHEQFF. The chain couples TRBV4-1 to TRBJ2-1; 12 nucleotides line up with TRBD2. The CDR3 extends over 16 amino acids. Germline lookup yields CDR1 MGHRA and CDR2 YSYEKL. V shed 5 bases, J shed 8 bases, and the junction held 10 bases outside the gene matches.

V is TRBV5-1 and J is TRBJ2-7; 12 positions match TRBD1. Trimming cost V 0 bases and J 5 bases; bases outside gene matches: 3. CDR1 is SGHRS, CDR2 YFSETQ, per germline. The CDR3 contains 15 residues. The CDR3 is CASSLVGQGADEQYF. CDR3 coding DNA: TGCGCCAGCAGCTTGGTGGGACAGGGGGCCGACGAGCAGTACTTC.

The chain has TRBV12-3 or TRBV12-4 and TRBJ2-1; D possibly corresponds to TRBD1 (6 bases). The CDR3 consists of 13 residues. The V end was cut by 7 bases, the J end by 5 bases, with 12 bases between. The CDR3, as DNA: TGTGCCAGCACTTACCGGGACAACAATGAGCAGTTCTTC. Amino acid sequence: CASTYRDNNEQFF.

V gene TRBV5-4 combines with J gene TRBJ2-7; 7 bases map to TRBD1. Trimming cost V 4 bases and J 1 base; bases outside gene matches: 5. Germline CDR1 reads SGHNT; CDR2 reads YYREEE (reference sequence). The CDR3 runs to 14 residues. As DNA, the CDR3 is TGTGCCAGCAGCCCGCGGACAGGTTCCTACGAGCAGTACTTC. Amino acid sequence: CASSPRTGSYEQYF. Looking up the rest from reference TRBV5-4 and TRBJ2-7 gives the full variable domain: ETGVTQSPTHLIKTRGQQVTLRCSSQSGHNTVSWYQQALGQGPQFIFQYYREEENGRGNFPPRFSGLQFPNYSSELNVNALELDDSALYLCASSPRTGSYEQYFGPGTRLTVT.

This clone has more than one count but fewer than ten. V gene TRBV5-1 combines with J gene TRBJ1-4; possible D gene TRBD1, 6 bases. The germline V and J ends were trimmed by 4 bases and 6 bases, with 13 bases remaining between them. CDR3 length equals 14 residues. Germline-derived CDR1 and CDR2 are SGHRS and YFSETQ. The CDR3: CASSLQGLDEKLFF. CDR3 coding DNA: TGCGCCAGCAGCCTACAGGGTCTGGATGAAAAACTGTTTTTT.

The chain links TRBV16 to TRBJ2-6; D perhaps matches TRBD2 (6 bases). Between the trimmed V and J ends, which lost 1 base and 1 base, there was a span of 8 bases. The CDR3 is 16 amino acids. Per germline, CDR1 KGHSY and CDR2 FQNENV. The CDR3 bases are TGTGCCAGCAGCCAATTTGCGGGGTCTGGGGCCAACGTCCTGACTTTC. The encoded protein is CASSQFAGSGANVLTF.

This clone showed up just once. J is TRBJ2-1 and V is TRBV28, with 7 bases fitting TRBD2. V lost 8 bases to trimming and J lost 9 bases; unmatched junction nucleotides: 10. Germline V lookup: CDR1 MDHEN, CDR2 SYDVKM. This CDR3 spans 13 amino acids. CDR3 region: CASRPAGGSEQFF. CDR3 in DNA: TGTGCCAGCCGCCCAGCCGGGGGGAGTGAGCAGTTCTTC.

This rearrangement joins TRBV6-5 to TRBJ1-2, with TRBD1 matching 8 bases. Germline V gene lookup returns CDR1 MNHEY and CDR2 SVGAGI. This CDR3 contains 14 residues. After removal of 8 bases from V and 1 base from J, the junction contained 6 bases not matched to a gene. The CDR3 region is CASRGQGLNYGYTF. CDR3 DNA: TGTGCCAGCCGCGGACAGGGACTTAACTATGGCTACACCTTC.

The rearrangement links TRBV6-5 to TRBJ1-3; D gene unclear. Germline lookup yields CDR1 MNHEY and CDR2 SVGAGI. The V end lost 8 bases, the J end lost 0 bases, and 14 bases lay between the germline ends. This CDR3 is 15 amino acids long. The CDR3 DNA sequence: TGTGCCAGCGCCGACATTGGGTACTCTGGAAACACCATATATTTT. Encoded protein: CASADIGYSGNTIYF.

Details on this clone: This CDR3 is also generated by other DNA sequences in the sample. This chain uses TRBV7-3 with TRBJ2-7, with a weak D call TRBD2 (5 bases). This CDR3 contains 13 residues. Per germline, CDR1 SGHTA and CDR2 FQGTGA. Trimming pared 5 bases from V and 4 bases from J, leaving 12 bases between. In nucleotides, the CDR3 is TGTGCCAGCAGCCCCGGGGTACTATACGAGCAGTACTTC. Its translation is CASSPGVLYEQYF.

The chain is built from TRBV30 and TRBJ2-2; D is perhaps TRBD1 (6 bases). This CDR3 has 15 residues. Trimming pared 4 bases from V and 2 bases from J, leaving 14 bases between. Per the germline V gene, CDR1 is GTSNPN and CDR2 is SVGIG (reference sequence). CDR3 loop: CAWTRDRTNTGELFF. The CDR3 nucleotides read TGTGCCTGGACGCGCGACAGGACCAACACCGGGGAGCTGTTTTTT. The full variable domain, completed using reference TRBV30 and TRBJ2-2, is SQTIHQWPATLVQPVGSPLSLECTVEGTSNPNLYWYRQAAGRGLQLLFYSVGIGQISSEVPQNLSASRPQDRQFILSSKKLLLSDSGFYLCAWTRDRTNTGELFFGEGSRLTVL.

The chain joins TRBV24-1 to TRBJ1-1; 8 bases fit TRBD1. V dropped 4 bases and J dropped 4; count of bases not matched to a gene: 7. This CDR3 contains 15 residues. CDR1 is KGHDR and CDR2 is SFDVKD in the germline V gene. The CDR3 bases are TGTGCCACCAGTGACCCCAGGGGGCCTGGCACTGAAGCTTTCTTT. Encoded protein: CATSDPRGPGTEAFF.

As DNA, the CDR3 is TGTGCCAGCAGCAGTCCGGGACAAGGAGACTATGGCTACACCTTC. It encodes CASSSPGQGDYGYTF. This chain connects TRBV5-4 to TRBJ1-2; the D gene is possibly TRBD1 (6 bases). Germline V gene sequence: CDR1 SGHNT, CDR2 YYREEE (reference sequence). V lost 4 bases and J 3 bases, leaving 16 bases between the germline ends. This CDR3 comprises 15 residues. The full variable domain, rest sourced from reference TRBV5-4 and TRBJ1-2, is ETGVTQSPTHLIKTRGQQVTLRCSSQSGHNTVSWYQQALGQGPQFIFQYYREEENGRGNFPPRFSGLQFPNYSSELNVNALELDDSALYLCASSSPGQGDYGYTFGSGTRLTVV.

This clone was picked up one time. The rearrangement uses TRBV7-2 and TRBJ1-4, with D tentatively TRBD1 (5 bases). CDR3 size: 14 residues. The germline V gene has CDR1 SGHTA and CDR2 FQGNSA. Between the trimmed V and J ends, which lost 1 base and 7 bases, there was a span of 10 bases. The CDR3 DNA reads TGTGCCAGCAGCTTAGTGGGGCGAGGTGAAAAACTGTTTTTT. It yields the protein CASSLVGRGEKLFF.

The chain's CDR3 is CASSGGQGGLNTEAFF. As DNA, the CDR3 is TGTGCCAGCAGTGGAGGACAGGGGGGGTTGAACACTGAAGCTTTCTTT. V and J are TRBV2 and TRBJ1-1, with TRBD1 matching 10 bases. The CDR3 covers 16 residues. V shed 4 bases and J 0 bases; nucleotides not matched to a gene: 5. Germline lookup yields CDR1 SNHLY and CDR2 FYNNEI.

The chain has TRBV24-1 and TRBJ1-5, with D unresolved. Germline-derived CDR1 and CDR2 are KGHDR and SFDVKD. V was trimmed by 4 bases and J by 7 bases, leaving 10 bases between them. The CDR3 extends over 13 amino acids. The CDR3 DNA is TGTGCCACCAGTGAGTCAAGAGAACAGCCCCAGCATTTT. Translating it yields CATSESREQPQHF.

J is TRBJ2-1 and V is TRBV9; TRBD2 aligns across 8 bases. The J segment lost 5 bases and the V segment lost 9 bases, leaving 10 bases of the junction unmatched. CDR3 size: 14 residues. CDR1 and CDR2 from the germline V gene are SGDLS and YYNGEE. CDR3 residues: CANPGGRCNNEQFF. The CDR3 coding sequence is TGTGCCAATCCCGGCGGGAGGTGCAACAATGAGCAGTTCTTC.

This clone was seen once. This chain connects TRBV27 to TRBJ2-7; TRBD2 is a possible D gene (6 bases). CDR3 length: 13 amino acids. Germline lookup yields CDR1 MNHEY and CDR2 SMNVEV (reference sequence). V shed 4 bases and J shed 5 bases, with 12 bases lying between them. CDR3 DNA: TGTGCCAGCAGTTGGCTAGCGAGCCACGAGCAGTACTTC. Its protein is CASSWLASHEQYF.

In this sample, this clone turned up a few times. Here the CDR3 DNA reads TGTGCCAGCAGTTTCTCGGGCCGAGGGTCACCCCTCCACTTT. Amino acid sequence: CASSFSGRGSPLHF. The chain employs TRBV28 and TRBJ1-6; D uncertain. Germline values: CDR1 MDHEN, CDR2 SYDVKM. V gave up 3 bases and J gave up 10 bases, with 13 bases separating them. The CDR3 covers 14 residues.

This chain links TRBV5-1 with TRBJ2-6; 10 bases are a match to TRBD1. V shed 0 bases, J shed 2 bases, and the junction held 11 bases outside the gene matches. The length of the CDR3 is 20 residues. The germline gives CDR1 SGHRS, CDR2 YFSETQ. The DNA for the CDR3 is TGCGCCAGCAGCTTGGATTGGGGGACAGGGGACGCGACTGGGGCCAACGTCCTGACTTTC. Amino acid sequence: CASSLDWGTGDATGANVLTF.

This clone was counted a single time. V usage is TRBV9 and J usage is TRBJ1-6, with D unresolved. Trimming took 0 bases from V and 5 from J, leaving 12 bases between them. CDR3 length: 16 residues. CDR1 is SGDLS and CDR2 is YYNGEE in the germline V gene. The DNA of the CDR3 is TGTGCCAGCAGCGTAGCTTTGCGGACTAATAATTCACCCCTCCACTTT. Protein sequence: CASSVALRTNNSPLHF.

The rearrangement links TRBV28 to TRBJ1-1, with D possibly matching TRBD1 (5 bases). This CDR3 contains 11 residues. Germline values: CDR1 MDHEN, CDR2 SYDVKM. The V end lost 7 bases, the J end lost 8 bases, and 11 bases lay between the germline ends. CDR3 bases: TGTGCCAGCACCGGCAGGGTAGAAGCTTTCTTT. It translates to CASTGRVEAFF. The full variable domain, with the rest looked up from reference TRBV28 and TRBJ1-1, is DVKVTQSSRYLVKRTGEKVFLECVQDMDHENMFWYRQDPGLGLRLIYFSYDVKMKEKGDIPEGYSVSREKKERFSLILESASTNQTSMYLCASTGRVEAFFGQGTRLTVV.

V is TRBV19 and J is TRBJ2-7; 11 bases match TRBD1. Germline V lookup: CDR1 LNHDA, CDR2 SQIVND (reference sequence). CDR3 length: 16 amino acids. V trimming: 1 base; J trimming: 4 bases; junction bases outside the gene matches: 6. The CDR3 DNA reads as TGTGCCAGTAGTATAGCGGCGGGACAGGGGGAGTACGAGCAGTACTTC. Residues: CASSIAAGQGEYEQYF.

The V call is TRBV7-2, the J call TRBJ1-5; unclear D gene. The ends were cut back, 3 bases at V and 2 bases at J, with 14 bases in the middle. The V gene's germline CDR1 is SGHTA and CDR2 FQGNSA. The CDR3 totals 16 residues. CDR3 DNA: TGTGCCAGCAGCTTGACGGGATTCGGAGGCAATCAGCCCCAGCATTTT. It specifies CASSLTGFGGNQPQHF. Full variable domain (remainder filled in from reference TRBV7-2 and TRBJ1-5): GAGVSQSPSNKVTEKGKDVELRCDPISGHTALYWYRQSLGQGLEFLIYFQGNSAPDKSGLPSDRFSAERTGGSVSTLTIQRTQQEDSAVYLCASSLTGFGGNQPQHFGDGTRLSIL.

The rearrangement uses TRBV7-6 and TRBJ1-2, with D maybe TRBD1 (5 bases). Germline lookup yields CDR1 SGHVS and CDR2 FNYEAQ. V dropped 5 bases and J dropped 4 bases, with 11 bases sitting between them. The CDR3 covers 13 residues. CDR3 coding DNA: TGTGCCAGCAGCGAGACAGTGGGCTATGGCTACACCTTC. Amino acids: CASSETVGYGYTF.